A selection of T cell receptor beta chains follows, all from one sample in a study of shared clonotypes between healthy human individuals. TCRdb keeps only in-frame clones here, not all; method: immunoSEQ multiplex PCR. Here the sample spans millions of clones, over 85% being singletons. The sequencing sample was made of naive CD4+ T cells sorted from blood. The receptor set was obtained from a man aged 18 to 30 in good health. Each CDR3 is given with its conserved first and last residue. A D gene is named only where the DNA matches it firmly. Clone sizes are given selectively: once, few, many, or a class where the clone is expanded.

d_call,clone_size,j_call,v_call,cdr3_aa,cdr3_nt
TRBD2,.,TRBJ2-3,TRBV30,CAWSPKLAGYTDTQYF,TGTGCCTGGAGTCCTAAACTAGCGGGGTACACAGATACGCAGTATTTT
.,.,TRBJ2-2,TRBV25-1,CASSLGRHQNTGELFF,TGTGCCAGCAGCTTAGGACGCCACCAGAACACCGGGGAGCTGTTTTTT
.,.,TRBJ2-7,TRBV29-1,CSVTGGGTDSYEQYF,TGCAGCGTTACGGGGGGCGGGACTGATTCCTACGAGCAGTACTTC
.,.,TRBJ2-1,TRBV6-5,CASSSSARYYNEQFF,TGTGCCAGCAGTTCATCGGCTAGGTACTACAATGAGCAGTTCTTC
.,.,TRBJ2-1,TRBV7-9,CASTPGSSYNEQFF,TGTGCCAGCACCCCGGGAAGCTCCTACAATGAGCAGTTCTTC
.,.,TRBJ2-3,TRBV6-1,CASLGWGENTQYF,TGTGCCAGCCTGGGATGGGGTGAAAATACGCAGTATTTT
.,.,TRBJ2-1,TRBV5-1,CASSFPGDEQFF,TGCGCCAGCAGCTTTCCAGGGGATGAGCAGTTCTTC
TRBD1,.,TRBJ1-1,TRBV30,CAWSPDRGREAFF,TGTGCCTGGAGTCCGGACAGGGGGCGCGAAGCTTTCTTT
.,.,TRBJ2-6,TRBV11-2,CASSSHGLRSSGANVLTF,TGTGCCAGCAGCTCACACGGGCTTCGTTCCTCTGGGGCCAACGTCCTGACTTTC
TRBD1,.,TRBJ1-2,TRBV5-5,CASSLHPGQGFGGYTF,TGTGCCAGCAGCTTACACCCGGGACAGGGTTTCGGCGGCTACACCTTC
.,.,TRBJ2-3,TRBV2,CASSDSADTQYF,TGTGCCAGCAGTGATTCTGCAGATACGCAGTATTTT
.,.,TRBJ2-1,TRBV7-7,CASSLQGGPYNEQFF,TGTGCTAGCAGCCTACAGGGAGGCCCCTACAATGAGCAGTTCTTC
.,.,TRBJ2-3,TRBV5-6,CASSFRSVYGTDTQYF,TGTGCCAGCAGCTTCCGGAGCGTTTACGGAACAGATACGCAGTATTTT
TRBD1,once,TRBJ2-1,TRBV9,CASSAGGSSYNEQFF,TGTGCCAGCAGCGCAGGGGGCTCCTCCTACAATGAGCAGTTCTTC
.,.,TRBJ1-2,TRBV9,CASSGTGIYGYTF,TGTGCCAGCAGCGGTACAGGGATCTATGGCTACACCTTC
.,.,TRBJ1-2,TRBV6-6,CASSYSDRSDYGYTF,TGTGCCAGCAGTTACTCAGACAGGTCGGACTATGGCTACACCTTC
TRBD1,.,TRBJ2-7,TRBV5-1,CASSLIQGAREQYF,TGCGCCAGCAGCCTAATCCAGGGGGCGCGCGAGCAGTACTTC
TRBD1,.,TRBJ1-5,TRBV19,CASSITGVQQPQHF,TGTGCCAGTAGTATAACAGGGGTGCAACAGCCCCAGCATTTT
.,few,TRBJ1-5,TRBV5-1,CASSLDANQPQHF,TGCGCCAGCAGCTTGGATGCAAATCAGCCCCAGCATTTT
TRBD1,.,TRBJ1-2,TRBV10-3,CAIRGTGADYGYTF,TGTGCCATCAGGGGGACAGGGGCGGACTATGGCTACACCTTC
.,.,TRBJ2-7,TRBV19,CASSIVKGGSYEQYF,TGTGCCAGTAGTATAGTAAAGGGCGGGTCCTACGAGCAGTACTTC
TRBD1,.,TRBJ1-1,TRBV5-4,CASILGTGGHMNTEAFF,TGTGCCAGCATCCTTGGAACAGGGGGACACATGAACACTGAAGCTTTCTTT
TRBD1,.,TRBJ1-1,TRBV6-5,CASRRDRVGTEAFF,TGTGCCAGCAGGCGGGACAGGGTGGGCACTGAAGCTTTCTTT
TRBD1,.,TRBJ2-1,TRBV4-3,CASSQGDRRYNEQFF,TGCGCCAGCAGCCAAGGGGACAGGAGATACAATGAGCAGTTCTTC
TRBD1,.,TRBJ2-4,TRBV7-2,CASRRSGTDNIQYF,TGTGCCAGCAGACGTTCCGGGACAGATAACATTCAGTACTTC
.,once,TRBJ1-1,TRBV30,CAWSAGMSTEAFF,TGTGCCTGGAGTGCGGGGATGAGCACTGAAGCTTTCTTT
TRBD2,.,TRBJ2-5,TRBV18,CASSPLAAQETQYF,TGTGCCAGCTCACCGCTAGCGGCCCAAGAGACCCAGTACTTC
TRBD1,.,TRBJ2-3,TRBV18,CASSRAGTGSTDTQYF,TGTGCCAGCTCACGAGCCGGGACAGGGAGCACAGATACGCAGTATTTT
TRBD1,.,TRBJ1-2,TRBV6-6,CASSIDRGVTNYGYTF,TGTGCCAGCAGCATTGACAGGGGAGTTACTAACTATGGCTACACCTTC
TRBD1,.,TRBJ1-3,TRBV4-3,CASSPGTGRWDTIYF,TGCGCCAGCAGCCCAGGGACAGGGAGGTGGGACACCATATATTTT
.,.,TRBJ2-7,TRBV18,CASSPPFQFKRLSYEQYF,TGTGCCAGCTCACCACCGTTCCAGTTCAAGCGGTTGTCCTACGAGCAGTACTTC
.,once,TRBJ1-4,TRBV11-2,CASSLEVGEKLFF,TGTGCCAGCAGCTTAGAGGTCGGAGAAAAACTGTTTTTT
TRBD1,.,TRBJ2-7,TRBV9,CASSVGTGRITYEQYF,TGTGCCAGCAGCGTGGGGACAGGGCGAATTACCTACGAGCAGTACTTC
TRBD1,.,TRBJ2-5,TRBV29-1,CSGQGGAVGETQYF,TGCAGCGGCCAAGGGGGCGCGGTCGGAGAGACCCAGTACTTC
.,.,TRBJ1-1,TRBV5-4,CASSLMSTLNTEAFF,TGTGCCAGCAGCTTGATGTCAACTCTGAACACTGAAGCTTTCTTT
.,.,TRBJ2-7,TRBV7-9,CASSLDHLEQYF,TGTGCCAGCAGCTTGGATCACCTCGAGCAGTACTTC
TRBD1,.,TRBJ1-2,TRBV28,CASSSGQGTYGYTF,TGTGCCAGCAGTTCAGGACAGGGGACCTATGGCTACACCTTC
TRBD1,.,TRBJ2-7,TRBV5-6,CASSPGQFYEQYF,TGTGCCAGCAGCCCGGGACAGTTCTACGAGCAGTACTTC
TRBD1,.,TRBJ1-5,TRBV28,CASSPVTGAEGPQHF,TGTGCCAGCAGTCCTGTGACAGGGGCAGAAGGGCCCCAGCATTTT
.,.,TRBJ1-5,TRBV6-1,CASDSGNQPQHF,TGTGCCAGCGACAGTGGCAATCAGCCCCAGCATTTT
.,.,TRBJ2-3,TRBV10-1,CASGGTDTQYF,TGCGCCAGCGGGGGCACAGATACGCAGTATTTT
TRBD2,.,TRBJ2-1,TRBV18,CASSPQPFGGAGNEQFF,TGTGCCAGCTCACCACAGCCCTTCGGGGGGGCCGGAAATGAGCAGTTCTTC
.,.,TRBJ2-4,TRBV30,CAWRGAKNIQYF,TGTGCCTGGAGAGGAGCCAAAAACATTCAGTACTTC
TRBD1,.,TRBJ2-7,TRBV5-1,CASSLRQGASYEQYF,TGCGCCAGCAGCTTGCGGCAGGGGGCCTCCTACGAGCAGTACTTC
.,.,TRBJ1-1,TRBV7-9,CASSPGVQTEAFF,TGTGCCAGCAGCCCAGGGGTTCAAACTGAAGCTTTCTTT
.,.,TRBJ2-4,TRBV9,CASSLSGDSLAKNIQYF,TGTGCCAGCAGCCTCTCGGGGGACAGCTTAGCCAAAAACATTCAGTACTTC
TRBD1,.,TRBJ2-7,TRBV6-5,CASSYSVGTGVGEQYF,TGTGCCAGCAGTTACTCCGTCGGGACAGGAGTGGGGGAGCAGTACTTC
TRBD1,.,TRBJ2-2,TRBV9,CASHAAGGFTGELFF,TGTGCCAGCCACGCGGCAGGGGGATTCACCGGGGAGCTGTTTTTT
.,.,TRBJ1-1,TRBV6-5,CASSYNGRVTRTEAFF,TGTGCCAGCAGTTACAATGGTAGGGTCACGAGGACTGAAGCTTTCTTT
.,.,TRBJ1-6,TRBV30,CAWSSSEDSPLHF,TGTGCCTGGAGTTCCAGTGAGGATTCACCCCTCCACTTT
.,.,TRBJ1-5,TRBV7-9,CASSPTENQPQHF,TGTGCCAGCAGCCCGACTGAAAATCAGCCCCAGCATTTT
.,.,TRBJ1-1,TRBV28,CASSLSGGTEAFF,TGTGCCAGCAGTTTATCCGGGGGAACTGAAGCTTTCTTT
.,.,TRBJ1-5,TRBV2,CASTTGGQPQHF,TGTGCCAGCACTACAGGAGGGCAGCCCCAGCATTTT